Below are 28 T cell receptor beta chains sequenced from a single sample in a study of blood T cell repertoires in COVID-19 (dated by TCRdb to about 2020). Preparation of the library involved the immunoSEQ multiplex PCR assay. TCRdb limited this immuneACCESS table to in-frame rearrangements with V and J called. A share of clones is missing; checked studies link under half to unresolved V genes, and the rest is unexplained. The sample table holds more than 140,000 clones, of which around 83% were seen once. Roughly 1.5% of the sample rests with the top ten. The sequenced material came from peripheral blood. The receptors come from a human donor in a cohort sampled during active COVID-19.

This chain connects TRBV19 to TRBJ2-2; TRBD1 matches at 8 bases. Germline V lookup: CDR1 LNHDA, CDR2 SQIVND (reference sequence). The CDR3 extends over 14 amino acids. The J segment lost 2 bases and the V segment lost 7 bases, leaving 3 bases of the junction unmatched. The chain's CDR3 is CASIDRGNTGELFF. The CDR3 coding sequence is TGTGCCAGTATTGACAGGGGAAACACCGGGGAGCTGTTTTTT.

This sequence joins TRBV6-5 and TRBJ2-5; D not certain. Germline-derived CDR1 and CDR2 are MNHEY and SVGAGI. The CDR3 covers 14 residues. Trimming left V 4 bases short and J 4 bases short, with 13 bases between. As DNA, the CDR3 is TGTGCCAGCAGTTTTTCTGAGTCCGTAGAGACCCAGTACTTC. Protein: CASSFSESVETQYF.

J is TRBJ2-1 and V is TRBV9; 11 bases match TRBD2. The CDR3 consists of 21 residues. Germline V gene lookup returns CDR1 SGDLS and CDR2 YYNGEE. Trimming cost V 0 bases and J 7 bases; bases outside gene matches: 21. CDR3: CASSVGTRTYGTSGLGNEQFF. DNA of the CDR3: TGTGCCAGCAGCGTAGGCACCAGGACATACGGGACTAGCGGACTAGGAAATGAGCAGTTCTTC.

This clone came up a few times. The CDR3 DNA is TGTGCCAGCAGTCGTTGGTTCGACAGTAGCCTGGATAGCAATCAGCCCCAGCATTTT. It codes for CASSRWFDSSLDSNQPQHF. The chain joins TRBV27 to TRBJ1-5, with a weak D call TRBD1 (5 bases). V dropped 5 bases and J dropped 0 bases, with 23 bases sitting between them. The CDR3 has 19 amino acids. CDR1 MNHEY and CDR2 SMNVEV come from the germline V gene (reference sequence).

The chain couples TRBV6-1 to TRBJ2-3, with 10 bases aligning to TRBD2. The CDR3 is 15 amino acids. Unmatched junction bases numbered 5, after V lost 2 bases and J lost 6 bases. Looked up from germline, CDR1 is MNHNS and CDR2 is SASEGT. The CDR3 here is CASSESLAGVDTQYF. DNA for the CDR3: TGTGCCAGCAGTGAATCTCTAGCGGGAGTTGATACGCAGTATTTT.

The chain links TRBV19 to TRBJ1-4; 7 positions match TRBD1. The CDR3 spans 16 residues. The J segment lost 4 bases and the V segment lost 2 bases, leaving 7 bases of the junction unmatched. Germline lookup yields CDR1 LNHDA and CDR2 SQIVND (reference sequence). The CDR3 spells CASSITPGTVNEKLFF. CDR3 nucleotides: TGTGCCAGTAGTATAACTCCCGGGACAGTTAATGAAAAACTGTTTTTT. Looking up the rest from reference TRBV19 and TRBJ1-4 gives the full variable domain: DGGITQSPKYLFRKEGQNVTLSCEQNLNHDAMYWYRQDPGQGLRLIYYSQIVNDFQKGDIAEGYSVSREKKESFPLTVTSAQKNPTAFYLCASSITPGTVNEKLFFGSGTQLSVL.

This chain's CDR3 is CASTPLHGGPNTGELFF. The CDR3 DNA reads TGTGCCAGCACCCCACTTCACGGTGGTCCGAACACCGGGGAGCTGTTTTTT. The rearrangement joins TRBV27 to TRBJ2-2; no definite D call. The CDR3 consists of 17 residues. Trimming shortened V by 7 bases and J by 0 bases, and 18 bases separated the two germline ends. CDR1 is MNHEY and CDR2 is SMNVEV in the germline V gene (reference sequence).

The chain links TRBV30 to TRBJ1-1, with D hard to call. V was clipped by 3 bases and J by 2 bases, with 10 bases between them. Per the germline V gene, CDR1 is GTSNPN and CDR2 is SVGIG (reference sequence). The CDR3 is made up of 13 amino acids. CDR3 in DNA: TGTGCCTGGAGAGGAGGACCAAACACTGAAGCTTTCTTT. Protein product: CAWRGGPNTEAFF.

V is TRBV5-8 and J is TRBJ2-3; TRBD2 matches 13 bases. The J segment lost 4 bases and the V segment lost 0 bases, leaving 5 bases of the junction unmatched. The CDR3 extends over 17 amino acids. Germline V gene sequence: CDR1 SGHTS, CDR2 YDEGEE. CDR3 nucleotide sequence: TGTGCCAGCAGCTTGGGGACTAGCGGGAGTGTCGCAGATACGCAGTATTTT. Amino acids: CASSLGTSGSVADTQYF.

The rearrangement joins TRBV3-1 (or the pseudogene TRBV3-2) to TRBJ1-3; 9 nucleotides agree with TRBD1. The junction had 7 bases not matched to a gene; V was cut back by 6 bases and J by 1 base. CDR1 and CDR2 (germline): LGHDT, YNNKEL (reference sequence). The CDR3 loop spans 16 amino acids. This CDR3 is CASSQQGAQSGNTIYF. Here the CDR3 DNA reads TGTGCCAGCAGTCAACAGGGGGCGCAGTCTGGAAACACCATATATTTT.

This clone was picked up a small number of times. V usage is TRBV5-1 and J usage is TRBJ2-1; 11 bases line up with TRBD1. Germline lookup yields CDR1 SGHRS and CDR2 YFSETQ. The V and J ends lost 0 bases and 8 bases, in that order; junction bases with no gene match: 7. The CDR3 spans 16 residues. The CDR3 spells CASSLGTGGKFYEQFF. CDR3 nucleotides: TGCGCCAGCAGCTTGGGGACAGGGGGCAAGTTTTATGAGCAGTTCTTC. Complete variable domain (other parts from reference TRBV5-1 and TRBJ2-1): KAGVTQTPRYLIKTRGQQVTLSCSPISGHRSVSWYQQTPGQGLQFLFEYFSETQRNKGNFPGRFSGRQFSNSRSEMNVSTLELGDSALYLCASSLGTGGKFYEQFFGPGTRLTVL.

The chain is built from TRBV7-2 and TRBJ2-5; 8 nucleotides line up with TRBD1. J was trimmed by 4 bases and V by 5 bases; bases with no gene match: 6. Germline CDR1 SGHTA, CDR2 FQGNSA. The CDR3 spans 14 residues. The CDR3 nucleotides read TGTGCCAGCAGCCCCGCAGGGGGCGGAGAGACCCAGTACTTC. It encodes CASSPAGGGETQYF.

The chain carries TRBV6-6 and TRBJ2-2; no reliable D call. Per germline, CDR1 MNHNY and CDR2 SVGAGI (reference sequence). V was clipped by 0 bases and J by 4 bases, with 9 bases between them. The CDR3 spans 15 residues. The CDR3: CASSYSDTRTGELFF. The DNA for the CDR3 is TGTGCCAGCAGTTACTCAGATACTCGCACCGGGGAGCTGTTTTTT.

The rearrangement uses TRBV4-1 and TRBJ1-5; TRBD1 might be the D (6 bases). V was shortened by 2 bases and J by 0 bases, with 17 bases between the two germline ends. CDR1 is MGHRA and CDR2 is YSYEKL in the germline V gene. The CDR3 loop spans 18 amino acids. The CDR3 DNA reads TGCGCCAGCAGCCAACGGGACACAATCACTTATAGCAATCAGCCCCAGCATTTT. Amino acid sequence: CASSQRDTITYSNQPQHF.

V gene TRBV4-1 combines with J gene TRBJ2-1; TRBD2 might be the D (5 bases). The CDR3 sequence is 16 residues long. Germline-derived CDR1 and CDR2 are MGHRA and YSYEKL. Deletions cut 1 base from V and 1 base from J, with 11 bases between. CDR3: CASSQVERRSYNEQFF. CDR3 nucleotides: TGCGCCAGCAGCCAAGTGGAGCGGAGGTCCTACAATGAGCAGTTCTTC.

The rearrangement uses TRBV28 and TRBJ2-7; 13 nucleotides agree with TRBD2. This CDR3 has 16 amino acids. Germline CDR1 and CDR2: MDHEN and SYDVKM. J lost 6 bases, V lost 2 bases, and 7 bases had no gene match. CDR3 loop: CASSLTGGLAGVEQYF. The DNA of the CDR3 is TGTGCCAGCAGTTTAACAGGAGGACTAGCGGGAGTCGAGCAGTACTTC.

The V gene is TRBV7-2, the J gene TRBJ2-1, with 13 bases aligning to TRBD2. CDR3 length equals 14 residues. V trimming: 5 bases; J trimming: 8 bases; junction bases outside the gene matches: 3. Germline V gene data show CDR1 as SGHTA and CDR2 as FQGNSA. CDR3 DNA sequence: TGTGCCAGCAGCCGGACTAGCGGGAGCTATGAGCAGTTCTTC. Amino acids: CASSRTSGSYEQFF. The full variable domain, in which reference TRBV7-2 and TRBJ2-1 provide the parts outside the CDR3, is GAGVSQSPSNKVTEKGKDVELRCDPISGHTALYWYRQSLGQGLEFLIYFQGNSAPDKSGLPSDRFSAERTGGSVSTLTIQRTQQEDSAVYLCASSRTSGSYEQFFGPGTRLTVL.

This sequence joins TRBV24-1 and TRBJ2-4, with 8 nucleotides matching TRBD1. With V trimmed by 9 bases and J by 8 bases, 14 bases remained unmatched. Germline V lookup: CDR1 KGHDR, CDR2 SFDVKD. CDR3 length: 15 residues. CDR3 residues: CATSARGQAKDIQYF. The DNA for the CDR3 is TGTGCCACCTCGGCCCGGGGACAGGCAAAGGACATTCAGTACTTC.

The V gene is TRBV30, the J gene TRBJ1-2; 7 nucleotides line up with TRBD1. Germline CDR1 GTSNPN, CDR2 SVGIG (reference sequence). Unmatched junction bases numbered 14, after V lost 0 bases and J lost 4 bases. The CDR3 covers 17 residues. The CDR3 protein is CAWSVKWAAGGPYGYTF. The CDR3 DNA sequence: TGTGCCTGGAGTGTAAAGTGGGCGGCAGGGGGACCCTATGGCTACACCTTC.

The chain carries TRBV27 and TRBJ1-1, with TRBD1 identical over 9 bases. This CDR3 region has 14 residues. From germline, CDR1 is MNHEY and CDR2 SMNVEV (reference sequence). V gave up 8 bases and J gave up 5 bases; unmatched junction bases: 9. The CDR3 reads CASGEQGAFTEAFF. The CDR3 DNA reads TGTGCCAGCGGTGAACAGGGGGCTTTTACTGAAGCTTTCTTT.

This sequence joins TRBV5-1 and TRBJ2-5, with D unresolved. Germline V lookup: CDR1 SGHRS, CDR2 YFSETQ. The CDR3 covers 13 residues. V shed 1 base and J shed 5 bases, with 9 bases lying between them. The CDR3 DNA reads as TGCGCCAGCAGCTTGTCCTCGGTGGAGACCCAGTACTTC. Translating it yields CASSLSSVETQYF.

The V gene is TRBV2, the J gene TRBJ2-2; tentatively, D is TRBD1 (5 bases). CDR3 length equals 16 residues. V gave up 7 bases and J gave up 2 bases, with 17 bases separating them. Germline V CDR1 and CDR2: SNHLY, FYNNEI. DNA of the CDR3: TGTGCCAGCACAATGGGTGGGGCCCCAAACACCGGGGAGCTGTTTTTT. Protein product: CASTMGGAPNTGELFF. The variable domain in full, with the rest retrieved from reference TRBV2 and TRBJ2-2, is EPEVTQTPSHQVTQMGQEVILRCVPISNHLYFYWYRQILGQKVEFLVSFYNNEISEKSEIFDDQFSVERPDGSNFTLKIRSTKLEDSAMYFCASTMGGAPNTGELFFGEGSRLTVL.

The rearrangement joins TRBV27 to TRBJ1-2, with D unclear. The V and J ends lost 2 bases and 3 bases respectively, with 10 bases between them. This CDR3 comprises 14 residues. Germline-derived CDR1 and CDR2 are MNHEY and SMNVEV (reference sequence). The CDR3 sequence is CASSLGQKDYGYTF. DNA of the CDR3: TGTGCCAGCAGTTTAGGGCAAAAGGACTATGGCTACACCTTC.

The rearrangement joins TRBV7-3 to TRBJ2-7; TRBD2 is a possible D gene (6 bases). Germline CDR1 is SGHTA and CDR2 is FQGTGA. V was clipped by 1 base and J by 2 bases, with 9 bases between them. The length of the CDR3 is 14 residues. The CDR3 coding sequence is TGTGCCAGCAGCTTAAGTCCGGGAGCCTACGAGCAGTACTTC. The encoded protein is CASSLSPGAYEQYF.

The genes are TRBV27 and TRBJ1-2; D uncertain. CDR1 is MNHEY and CDR2 is SMNVEV in the germline V gene (reference sequence). Trimming left V 10 bases short and J 0 bases short, with 21 bases between. The CDR3 spans 16 residues. In DNA form, the CDR3 reads TGTGCCACCACGATAATAGCTGCCCCAACTAACTATGGCTACACCTTC. Its translation: CATTIIAAPTNYGYTF.

This clone was picked up one time. The V and J genes are TRBV14 and TRBJ2-7, with D possibly being TRBD2 (5 bases). The length of the CDR3 is 15 residues. Per germline, CDR1 SGHDN and CDR2 FVKESK. With 0 bases removed from V and 4 bases from J, the gap between germline ends came to 13 bases. CDR3: CASSQDSGRRYEQYF. The DNA for the CDR3 is TGTGCCAGCAGCCAAGACAGTGGGAGAAGGTACGAGCAGTACTTC.

V and J are TRBV7-9 and TRBJ1-2, with unresolved D. Trimming took off 1 base at V and 10 bases at J, with 16 bases between the two ends. The germline gives CDR1 SEHNR, CDR2 FQNEAQ (reference sequence). The CDR3 totals 14 residues. This chain's CDR3 is CASSLVGVELAYTF. CDR3 nucleotides: TGTGCCAGCAGCTTAGTAGGAGTGGAGTTAGCCTACACCTTC.

The CDR3 region is CASSQGGTSIAEQYF. Written as DNA, the CDR3 is TGTGCCAGCAGCCAAGGCGGGACTAGTATTGCCGAGCAGTACTTC. The genes are TRBV14 and TRBJ2-7; 8 bases match TRBD2. The germline V gene encodes CDR1 SGHDN and CDR2 FVKESK. V was clipped by 1 base and J by 6 bases; unmatched bases: 8. This CDR3 has 15 residues.